This T cell receptor (beta chain) was recorded in a study of blood T cell repertoires in COVID-19. The method was immunoSEQ multiplex PCR; TCRdb's version includes in-frame clones alone and lacks a portion of them. The sample holds about 320,000 clones; roughly 85% are singletons and the top ten take about 2%. This CDR3 region has 15 residues. Looked up from germline, CDR1 is SEHNR and CDR2 is FQNEAQ (reference sequence). The V and J ends lost 3 bases and 6 bases respectively, with 17 bases between them. Sequencing input: PBMCs or T cells enriched from blood (not recorded which). The chain links TRBV7-9 to TRBJ1-2, with D hard to call. The receptor comes from a woman aged 25 to 39 who had been exposed to COVID-19. CDR3 in DNA: TGTGCCAGCAGCTTTCTTTTGGTCAAGGAGGATGGCTACACCTTC. The encoded protein is CASSFLLVKEDGYTF. Full variable domain (rest looked up from reference TRBV7-9 and TRBJ1-2): DTGVSQNPRHKITKRGQNVTFRCDPISEHNRLYWYRQTLGQGPEFLTYFQNEAQLEKSRLLSDRFSAERPKGSFSTLEIQRTEQGDSAMYLCASSFLLVKEDGYTFGSGTRLTVV.